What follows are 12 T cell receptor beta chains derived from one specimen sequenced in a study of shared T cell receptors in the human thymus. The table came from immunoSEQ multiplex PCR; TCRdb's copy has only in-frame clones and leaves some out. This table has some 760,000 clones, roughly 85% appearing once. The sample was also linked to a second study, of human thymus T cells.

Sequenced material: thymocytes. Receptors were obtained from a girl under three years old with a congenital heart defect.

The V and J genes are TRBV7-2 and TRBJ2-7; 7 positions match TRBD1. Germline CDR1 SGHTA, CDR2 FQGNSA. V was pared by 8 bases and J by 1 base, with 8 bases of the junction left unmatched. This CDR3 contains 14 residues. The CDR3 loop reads CASGPRQGSYEQYF. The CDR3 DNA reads TGTGCCAGCGGCCCTCGACAGGGTTCCTACGAGCAGTACTTC. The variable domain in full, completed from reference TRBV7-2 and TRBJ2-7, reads GAGVSQSPSNKVTEKGKDVELRCDPISGHTALYWYRQSLGQGLEFLIYFQGNSAPDKSGLPSDRFSAERTGGSVSTLTIQRTQQEDSAVYLCASGPRQGSYEQYFGPGTRLTVT.

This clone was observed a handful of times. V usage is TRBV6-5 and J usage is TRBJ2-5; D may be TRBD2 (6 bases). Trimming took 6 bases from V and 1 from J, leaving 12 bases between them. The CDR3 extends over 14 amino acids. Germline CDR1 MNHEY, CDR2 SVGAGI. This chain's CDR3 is CASRPGEIQETQYF. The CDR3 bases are TGTGCCAGCAGGCCGGGGGAGATCCAAGAGACCCAGTACTTC.

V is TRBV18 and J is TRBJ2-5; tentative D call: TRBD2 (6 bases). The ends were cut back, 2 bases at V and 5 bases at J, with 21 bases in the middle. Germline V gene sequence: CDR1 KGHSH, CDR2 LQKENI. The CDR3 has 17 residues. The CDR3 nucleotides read TGTGCCAGCTCACCATGGAGGGTGGACACCTACGTGGAGACCCAGTACTTC. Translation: CASSPWRVDTYVETQYF.

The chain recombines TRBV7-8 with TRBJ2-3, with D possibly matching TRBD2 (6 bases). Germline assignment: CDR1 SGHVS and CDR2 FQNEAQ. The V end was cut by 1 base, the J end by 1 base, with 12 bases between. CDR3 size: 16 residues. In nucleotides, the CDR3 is TGTGCCAGCAGCTTAGGGGCGGGGCGCCGCACAGATACGCAGTATTTT. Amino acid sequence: CASSLGAGRRTDTQYF.

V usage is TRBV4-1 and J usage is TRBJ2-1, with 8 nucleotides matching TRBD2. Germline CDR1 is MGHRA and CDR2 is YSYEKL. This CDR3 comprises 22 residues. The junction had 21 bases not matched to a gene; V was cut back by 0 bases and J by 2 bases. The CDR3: CASSQERGDHQERGLPYNEQFF. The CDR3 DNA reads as TGCGCCAGCAGCCAAGAGCGGGGGGACCACCAAGAGCGGGGGCTGCCCTACAATGAGCAGTTCTTC.

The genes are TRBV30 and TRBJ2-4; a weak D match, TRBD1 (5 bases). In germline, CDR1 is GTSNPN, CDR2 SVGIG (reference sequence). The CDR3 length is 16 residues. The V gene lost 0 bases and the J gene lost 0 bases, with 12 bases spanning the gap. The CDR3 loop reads CAWSVPRRGAKNIQYF. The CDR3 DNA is TGTGCCTGGAGTGTACCTCGTAGGGGAGCCAAAAACATTCAGTACTTC. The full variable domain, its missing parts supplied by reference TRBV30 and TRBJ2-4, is SQTIHQWPATLVQPVGSPLSLECTVEGTSNPNLYWYRQAAGRGLQLLFYSVGIGQISSEVPQNLSASRPQDRQFILSSKKLLLSDSGFYLCAWSVPRRGAKNIQYFGAGTRLSVL.

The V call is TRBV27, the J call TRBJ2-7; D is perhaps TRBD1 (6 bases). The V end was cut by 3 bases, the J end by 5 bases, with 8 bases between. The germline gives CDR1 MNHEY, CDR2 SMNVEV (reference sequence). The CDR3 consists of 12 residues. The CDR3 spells CASSFTGNEQYF. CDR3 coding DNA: TGTGCCAGCAGTTTCACAGGGAACGAGCAGTACTTC.

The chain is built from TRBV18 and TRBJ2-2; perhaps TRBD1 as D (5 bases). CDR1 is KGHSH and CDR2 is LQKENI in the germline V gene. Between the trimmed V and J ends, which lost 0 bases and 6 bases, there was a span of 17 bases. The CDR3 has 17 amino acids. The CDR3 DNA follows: TGTGCCAGCTCACCACCATATGGACATCCCAGGGCCGGGGAGCTGTTTTTT. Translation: CASSPPYGHPRAGELFF.

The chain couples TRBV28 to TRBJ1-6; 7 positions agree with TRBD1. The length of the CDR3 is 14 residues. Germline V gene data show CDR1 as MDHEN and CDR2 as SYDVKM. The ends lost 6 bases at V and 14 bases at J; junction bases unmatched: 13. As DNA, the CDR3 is TGTGCCAGCAGCCGCCCTCGACAGGGCGGAACCCTCCACTTT. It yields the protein CASSRPRQGGTLHF.

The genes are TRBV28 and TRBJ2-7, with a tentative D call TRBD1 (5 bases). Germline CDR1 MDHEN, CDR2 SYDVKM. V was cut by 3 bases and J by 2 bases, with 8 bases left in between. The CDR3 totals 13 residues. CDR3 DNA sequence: TGTGCCAGCAGTTTGTCAGGGCCCTACGAGCAGTACTTC. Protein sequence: CASSLSGPYEQYF.

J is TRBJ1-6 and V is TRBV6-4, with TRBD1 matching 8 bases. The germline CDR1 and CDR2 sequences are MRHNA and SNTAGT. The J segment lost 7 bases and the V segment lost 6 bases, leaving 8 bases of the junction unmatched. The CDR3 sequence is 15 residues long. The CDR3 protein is CASRKGQGDNSPLHF. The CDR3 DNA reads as TGTGCCAGCAGAAAAGGACAGGGAGACAATTCACCCCTCCACTTT.

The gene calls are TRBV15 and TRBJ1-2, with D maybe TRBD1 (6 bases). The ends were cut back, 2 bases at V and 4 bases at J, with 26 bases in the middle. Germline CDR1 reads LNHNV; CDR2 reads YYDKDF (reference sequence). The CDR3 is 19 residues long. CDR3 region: CATSRPDWGGQKTVYGYTF. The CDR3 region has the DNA TGTGCCACCAGCAGACCGGATTGGGGGGGGCAAAAAACCGTCTATGGCTACACCTTC.